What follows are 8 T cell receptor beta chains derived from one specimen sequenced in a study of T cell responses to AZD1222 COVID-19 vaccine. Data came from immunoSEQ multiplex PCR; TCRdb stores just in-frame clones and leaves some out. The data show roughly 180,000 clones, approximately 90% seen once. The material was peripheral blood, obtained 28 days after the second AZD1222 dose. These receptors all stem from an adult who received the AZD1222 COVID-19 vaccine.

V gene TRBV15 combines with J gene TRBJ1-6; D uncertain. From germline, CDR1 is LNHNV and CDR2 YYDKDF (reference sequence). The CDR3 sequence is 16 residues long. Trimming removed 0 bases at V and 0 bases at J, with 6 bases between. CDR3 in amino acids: CATSRDPYSYNSPLHF. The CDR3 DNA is TGTGCCACCAGCAGAGATCCCTACTCCTATAATTCACCCCTCCACTTT.

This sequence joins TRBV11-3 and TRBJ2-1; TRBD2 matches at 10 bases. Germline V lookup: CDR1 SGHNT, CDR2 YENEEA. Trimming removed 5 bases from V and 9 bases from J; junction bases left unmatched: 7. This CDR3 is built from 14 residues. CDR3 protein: CASSLSSGSAEQFF. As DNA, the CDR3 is TGTGCCAGCAGCCTCTCTAGCGGGAGCGCTGAGCAGTTCTTC.

As DNA, the CDR3 is TGCGCCAGCAGCCCCCAACAGGGGGCGCATGAAAAACTGTTTTTT. Translation: CASSPQQGAHEKLFF. The chain employs TRBV5-1 and TRBJ1-4; 9 nucleotides line up with TRBD1. CDR1 SGHRS and CDR2 YFSETQ come from the germline V gene. The V segment lost 4 bases and the J segment 6 bases; nucleotides outside the gene matches: 7. The length of the CDR3 is 15 residues.

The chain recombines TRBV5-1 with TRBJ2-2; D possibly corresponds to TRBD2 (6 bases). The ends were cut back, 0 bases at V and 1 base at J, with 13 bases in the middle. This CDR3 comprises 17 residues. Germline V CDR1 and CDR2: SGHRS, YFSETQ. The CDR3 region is CASSLGGGTGNTGELFF. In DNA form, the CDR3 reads TGCGCCAGCAGCTTGGGAGGAGGGACGGGGAACACCGGGGAGCTGTTTTTT. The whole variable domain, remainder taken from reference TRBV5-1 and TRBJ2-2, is KAGVTQTPRYLIKTRGQQVTLSCSPISGHRSVSWYQQTPGQGLQFLFEYFSETQRNKGNFPGRFSGRQFSNSRSEMNVSTLELGDSALYLCASSLGGGTGNTGELFFGEGSRLTVL.

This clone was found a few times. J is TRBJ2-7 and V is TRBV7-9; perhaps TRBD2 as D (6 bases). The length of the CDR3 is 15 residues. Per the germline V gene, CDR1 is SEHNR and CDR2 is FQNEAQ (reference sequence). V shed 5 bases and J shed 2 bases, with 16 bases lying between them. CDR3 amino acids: CASSGSGLSTYEQYF. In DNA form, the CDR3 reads TGTGCCAGCAGCGGGAGCGGGCTTTCCACCTACGAGCAGTACTTC.

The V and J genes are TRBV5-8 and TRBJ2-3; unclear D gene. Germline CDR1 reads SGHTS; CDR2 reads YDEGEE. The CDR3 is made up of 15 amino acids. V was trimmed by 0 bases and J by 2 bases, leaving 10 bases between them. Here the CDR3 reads CASSLAWRTTDTQYF. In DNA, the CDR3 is TGTGCCAGCAGCTTGGCGTGGCGGACCACAGATACGCAGTATTTT.

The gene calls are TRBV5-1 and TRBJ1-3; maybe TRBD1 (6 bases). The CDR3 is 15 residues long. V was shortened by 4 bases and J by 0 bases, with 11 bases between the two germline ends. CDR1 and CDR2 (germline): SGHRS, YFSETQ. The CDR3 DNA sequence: TGCGCCAGCAGCAACAGGGCCGGCTCTGGAAACACCATATATTTT. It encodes CASSNRAGSGNTIYF. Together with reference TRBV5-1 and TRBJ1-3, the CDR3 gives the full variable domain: KAGVTQTPRYLIKTRGQQVTLSCSPISGHRSVSWYQQTPGQGLQFLFEYFSETQRNKGNFPGRFSGRQFSNSRSEMNVSTLELGDSALYLCASSNRAGSGNTIYFGEGSWLTVV.

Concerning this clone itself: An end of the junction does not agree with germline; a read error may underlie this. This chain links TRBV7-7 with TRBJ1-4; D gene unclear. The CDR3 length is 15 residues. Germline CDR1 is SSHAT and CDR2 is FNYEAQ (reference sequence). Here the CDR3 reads CASSLVAGSNEKLFF. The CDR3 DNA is TGTGCTAGCAGCTTAGTTGCGGGGTCTAATGAAAAACTGTTTTTT.